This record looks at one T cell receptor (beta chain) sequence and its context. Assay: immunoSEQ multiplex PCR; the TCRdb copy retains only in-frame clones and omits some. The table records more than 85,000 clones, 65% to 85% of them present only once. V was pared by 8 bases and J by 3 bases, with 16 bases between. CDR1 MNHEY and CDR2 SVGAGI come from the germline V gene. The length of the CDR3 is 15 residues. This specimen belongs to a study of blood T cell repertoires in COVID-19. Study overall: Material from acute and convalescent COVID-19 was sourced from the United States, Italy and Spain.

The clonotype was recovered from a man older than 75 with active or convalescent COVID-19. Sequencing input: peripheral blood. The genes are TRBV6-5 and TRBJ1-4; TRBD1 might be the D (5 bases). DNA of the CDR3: TGTGCCAGCCGAATTAACAGGTCCCCTAATGAAAAACTGTTTTTT. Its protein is CASRINRSPNEKLFF.